The 10 T cell receptor beta chains below were found in one sample sequenced in a study of beta chain features in type 1 diabetes. Overall study results and limits: People with Type 1 diabetes carried modestly yet significantly shorter TCRB CDR3s in all four CD4+ subsets.

Sequencing targeted expressed TCRB transcripts, as all isolated RNA had been reverse transcribed. Assay: immunoSEQ multiplex PCR; the TCRdb copy retains only in-frame clones and omits some. The sample holds some 350,000 clones, roughly 12% seen once. These TCRs' antigens remain unknown. The source material was naive CD4+ T cells from blood. Every receptor here comes from a woman between 18 and 29 years old with type 1 diabetes.

This clone was recorded a few times. The V and J genes are TRBV6-5 and TRBJ1-2; D may be TRBD1 (6 bases). The CDR3 is 11 amino acids. Trimming stripped 2 bases from V and 8 bases from J, with 6 bases between. Germline lookup yields CDR1 MNHEY and CDR2 SVGAGI. The DNA for the CDR3 is TGTGCCAGCAGTTACGGGGGCGGCTACACCTTC. Encoded protein: CASSYGGGYTF.

The chain uses TRBV28 and TRBJ2-3; maybe TRBD2 (6 bases). The CDR3 is made up of 15 amino acids. Germline V gene sequence: CDR1 MDHEN, CDR2 SYDVKM. Trimming left V 0 bases short and J 1 base short, with 8 bases between. The CDR3 coding sequence is TGTGCCAGCAGTTTATGGGCTAGCGGCACAGATACGCAGTATTTT. Amino acid sequence: CASSLWASGTDTQYF.

This clone appeared a few times. This sequence joins TRBV28 and TRBJ2-2, with D possibly being TRBD2 (5 bases). CDR3 length: 15 amino acids. Germline loops: CDR1 MDHEN, CDR2 SYDVKM. With 5 bases removed from V and 4 bases from J, the gap between germline ends came to 14 bases. CDR3 DNA sequence: TGTGCCAGCAGTCCCGGGGATCTCTCCACCGGGGAGCTGTTTTTT. Translation: CASSPGDLSTGELFF.

This clone was counted a few times. This sample also contains other DNA sequences that code for the same CDR3. The chain links TRBV5-1 to TRBJ2-3; TRBD2 matches 8 bases. V lost 4 bases to trimming and J lost 3 bases; unmatched junction nucleotides: 4. CDR3 size: 14 residues. The germline CDR1 and CDR2 sequences are SGHRS and YFSETQ. The CDR3 nucleotides are TGCGCCAGCAGCGGACTAGCTGGAACAGATACGCAGTATTTT. This gives the protein CASSGLAGTDTQYF. The full variable domain, its missing parts supplied by reference TRBV5-1 and TRBJ2-3, is KAGVTQTPRYLIKTRGQQVTLSCSPISGHRSVSWYQQTPGQGLQFLFEYFSETQRNKGNFPGRFSGRQFSNSRSEMNVSTLELGDSALYLCASSGLAGTDTQYFGPGTRLTVL.

This clone was found a few times. The chain links TRBV18 to TRBJ2-1, with 12 positions matching TRBD2. The CDR3 covers 14 residues. The V and J ends lost 3 bases and 9 bases, in that order; junction bases with no gene match: 3. The germline V gene encodes CDR1 KGHSH and CDR2 LQKENI. The CDR3 DNA reads as TGTGCCAGCTCACCTACGGGACTAGCGGGTGAGCAGTTCTTC. Protein sequence: CASSPTGLAGEQFF.

This chain joins TRBV7-2 and TRBJ1-3, with 8 bases that match TRBD1. The CDR3 runs to 12 residues. Looked up from germline, CDR1 is SGHTA and CDR2 is FQGNSA. Trimming took 2 bases from V and 10 from J; bases not matched to a gene: 1. The CDR3 sequence: CASSLWTGTIYF. The CDR3, as DNA: TGTGCCAGCAGCTTATGGACAGGGACCATATATTTT.

J is TRBJ2-7 and V is TRBV7-3; 8 bases agree with TRBD1. In germline, CDR1 is SGHTA, CDR2 FQGTGA. The length of the CDR3 is 15 residues. J gave up 5 bases and V 5 bases, and 11 bases lay outside the gene matches. DNA for the CDR3: TGTGCCAGCAGCAGACAGGGGTCCCTCCCAAACGAGCAGTACTTC. It is translated as CASSRQGSLPNEQYF.

The chain couples TRBV10-3 to TRBJ1-1, with D unclear. This CDR3 is 11 amino acids long. Trimming took off 11 bases at V and 8 bases at J, with 15 bases between the two ends. CDR1 is ENHRY and CDR2 is SYGVKD in the germline V gene. In nucleotides, the CDR3 is TGTGCCTCATCATTAGCCGGAGAAGCTTTCTTT. It specifies CASSLAGEAFF.

This clone was seen only a few times. The chain has TRBV30 and TRBJ1-1, with TRBD1 as a possible D gene (5 bases). The ends were cut back, 2 bases at V and 4 bases at J, with 11 bases in the middle. The CDR3 loop spans 13 amino acids. Germline V lookup: CDR1 GTSNPN, CDR2 SVGIG (reference sequence). Here the CDR3 DNA reads TGTGCCTGGAGTCACAGGTGGGGCACTGAAGCTTTCTTT. It encodes CAWSHRWGTEAFF.

This chain joins TRBV30 and TRBJ2-5; D gene ambiguous. This CDR3 is 13 amino acids long. The germline gives CDR1 GTSNPN, CDR2 SVGIG (reference sequence). With 1 base removed from V and 0 bases from J, the gap between germline ends came to 6 bases. CDR3 sequence: CAWSAAYQETQYF. For the CDR3, the DNA is TGTGCCTGGAGTGCCGCGTACCAAGAGACCCAGTACTTC.